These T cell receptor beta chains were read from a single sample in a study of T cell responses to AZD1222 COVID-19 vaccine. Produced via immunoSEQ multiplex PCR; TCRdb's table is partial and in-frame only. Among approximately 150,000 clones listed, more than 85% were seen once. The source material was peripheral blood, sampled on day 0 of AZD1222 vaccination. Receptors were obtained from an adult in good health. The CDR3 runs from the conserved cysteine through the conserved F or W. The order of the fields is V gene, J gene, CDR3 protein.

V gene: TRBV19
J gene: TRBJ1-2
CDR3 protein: CATRGGMGYYGYTF

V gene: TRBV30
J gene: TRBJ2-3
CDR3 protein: CAWGPVGQWTDTQYF

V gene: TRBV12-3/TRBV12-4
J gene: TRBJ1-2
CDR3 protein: CASSFGQGGYTF

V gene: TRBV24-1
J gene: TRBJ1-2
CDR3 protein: CATSPAGASFDGYTF

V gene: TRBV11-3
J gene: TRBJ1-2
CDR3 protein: CASSQGGSLGGYTF

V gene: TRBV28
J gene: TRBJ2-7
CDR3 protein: CASRTTGKPYEQYF

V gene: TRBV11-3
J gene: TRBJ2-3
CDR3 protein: CASSLGRRADTQYF

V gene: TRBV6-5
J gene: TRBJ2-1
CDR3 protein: CASTATSGRAVEQFF

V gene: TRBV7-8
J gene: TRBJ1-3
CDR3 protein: CASSLGSVSGNTIYF

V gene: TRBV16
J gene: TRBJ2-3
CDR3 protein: CASSQSRDTQYF

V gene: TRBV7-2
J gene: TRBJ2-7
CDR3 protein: CASSLDRGGEQYF

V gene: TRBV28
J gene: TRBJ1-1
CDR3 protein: CASFWTGGHSTEAFF

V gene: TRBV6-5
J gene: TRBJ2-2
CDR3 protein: CASIIAGSFTGELFF

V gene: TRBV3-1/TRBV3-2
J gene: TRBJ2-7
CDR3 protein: CASSLARGRGSYEQYF

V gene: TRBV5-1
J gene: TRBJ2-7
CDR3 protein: CASRDRGVYHEQYF

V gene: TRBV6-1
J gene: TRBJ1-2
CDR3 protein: CASSEGGTAYGYTF

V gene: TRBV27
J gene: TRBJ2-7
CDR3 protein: CASSFGLAAYEQYF

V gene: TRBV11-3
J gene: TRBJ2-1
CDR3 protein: CASSLDWQGGDEQFF

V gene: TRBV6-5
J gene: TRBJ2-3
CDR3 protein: CASSRQGPSTDTQYF

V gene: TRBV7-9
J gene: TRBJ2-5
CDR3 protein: CASSPQTVETQYF

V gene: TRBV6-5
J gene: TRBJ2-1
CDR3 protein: CASREAGIVGEQFF

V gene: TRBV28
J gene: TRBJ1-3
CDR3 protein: CASSPDRGIISGNTIYF

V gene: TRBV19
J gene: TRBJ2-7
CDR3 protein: CASMKDRGSYEQYF

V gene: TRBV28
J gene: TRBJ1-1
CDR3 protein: CASSFPKGTTEAFF

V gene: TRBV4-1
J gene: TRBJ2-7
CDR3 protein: CASSHGDTYEQYF

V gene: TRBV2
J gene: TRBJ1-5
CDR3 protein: CASRSTGNQPQHF

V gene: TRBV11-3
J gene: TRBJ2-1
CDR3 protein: CASSLVSGRGYNEQFF

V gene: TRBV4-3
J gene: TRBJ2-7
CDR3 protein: CASSQDLGGLTYEQYF

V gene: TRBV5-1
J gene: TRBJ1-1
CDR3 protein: CASSWGENTEAFF

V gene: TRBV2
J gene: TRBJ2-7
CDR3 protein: CASSPLWTSATYEQYF

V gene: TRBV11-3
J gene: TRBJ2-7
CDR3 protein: CASSPQGHGGEQYF

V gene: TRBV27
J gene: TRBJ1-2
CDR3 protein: CASSDPTRGYGYTF

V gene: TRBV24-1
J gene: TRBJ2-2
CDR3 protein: CATSDHRNTGELFF

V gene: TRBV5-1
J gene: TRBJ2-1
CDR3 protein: CASTSEFREQFF

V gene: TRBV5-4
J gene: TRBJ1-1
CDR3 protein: CASSLDRGNTEAFF

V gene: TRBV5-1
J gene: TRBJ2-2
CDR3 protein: CASSFNYGSQTGELFF

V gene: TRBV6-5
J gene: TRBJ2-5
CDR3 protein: CASRGSSREETQYF

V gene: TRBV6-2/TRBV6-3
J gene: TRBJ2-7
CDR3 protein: CASSEKNLSYEQYF

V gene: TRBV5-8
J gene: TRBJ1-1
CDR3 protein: CASSSQLGGSTFF

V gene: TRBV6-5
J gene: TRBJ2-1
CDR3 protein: CASSPAANEQFF

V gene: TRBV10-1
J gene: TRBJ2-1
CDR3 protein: CASSSRGGYNEQFF

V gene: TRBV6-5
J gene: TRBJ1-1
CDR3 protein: CASTWTVGLNTEAFF

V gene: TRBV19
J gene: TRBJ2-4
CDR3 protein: CASSTGPQNIQYF

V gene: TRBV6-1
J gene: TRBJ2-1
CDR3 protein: CASSDFKSSYNEQFF

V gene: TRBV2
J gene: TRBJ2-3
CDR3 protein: CASSERRAGAGDTQYF

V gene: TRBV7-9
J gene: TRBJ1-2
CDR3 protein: CASSQDYGYTF

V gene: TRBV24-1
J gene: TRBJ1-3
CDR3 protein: CATSDTTAGNTIYF

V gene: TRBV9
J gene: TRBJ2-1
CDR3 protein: CASSARGWADEQFF

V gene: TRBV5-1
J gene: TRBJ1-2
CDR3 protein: CASSHGTGEFGYTF

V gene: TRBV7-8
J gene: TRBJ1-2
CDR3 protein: CASSLAVERGYTF

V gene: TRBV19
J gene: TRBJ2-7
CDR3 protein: CASSFVGLALSF

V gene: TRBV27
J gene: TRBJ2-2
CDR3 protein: CASSYGTSGRGELFF

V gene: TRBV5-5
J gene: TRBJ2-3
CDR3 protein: CASSWPGADTQYF

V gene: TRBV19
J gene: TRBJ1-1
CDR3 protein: CASSIPRGAAEAFF

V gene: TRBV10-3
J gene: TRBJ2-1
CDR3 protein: CAISESTSGREQFF

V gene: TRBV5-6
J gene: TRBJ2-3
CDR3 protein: CASSPNAWREGQPDTQYF

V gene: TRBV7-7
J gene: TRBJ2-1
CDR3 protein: CASSQDLADGYEQFF

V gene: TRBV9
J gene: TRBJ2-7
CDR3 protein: CASSVGGGPPDEQYF